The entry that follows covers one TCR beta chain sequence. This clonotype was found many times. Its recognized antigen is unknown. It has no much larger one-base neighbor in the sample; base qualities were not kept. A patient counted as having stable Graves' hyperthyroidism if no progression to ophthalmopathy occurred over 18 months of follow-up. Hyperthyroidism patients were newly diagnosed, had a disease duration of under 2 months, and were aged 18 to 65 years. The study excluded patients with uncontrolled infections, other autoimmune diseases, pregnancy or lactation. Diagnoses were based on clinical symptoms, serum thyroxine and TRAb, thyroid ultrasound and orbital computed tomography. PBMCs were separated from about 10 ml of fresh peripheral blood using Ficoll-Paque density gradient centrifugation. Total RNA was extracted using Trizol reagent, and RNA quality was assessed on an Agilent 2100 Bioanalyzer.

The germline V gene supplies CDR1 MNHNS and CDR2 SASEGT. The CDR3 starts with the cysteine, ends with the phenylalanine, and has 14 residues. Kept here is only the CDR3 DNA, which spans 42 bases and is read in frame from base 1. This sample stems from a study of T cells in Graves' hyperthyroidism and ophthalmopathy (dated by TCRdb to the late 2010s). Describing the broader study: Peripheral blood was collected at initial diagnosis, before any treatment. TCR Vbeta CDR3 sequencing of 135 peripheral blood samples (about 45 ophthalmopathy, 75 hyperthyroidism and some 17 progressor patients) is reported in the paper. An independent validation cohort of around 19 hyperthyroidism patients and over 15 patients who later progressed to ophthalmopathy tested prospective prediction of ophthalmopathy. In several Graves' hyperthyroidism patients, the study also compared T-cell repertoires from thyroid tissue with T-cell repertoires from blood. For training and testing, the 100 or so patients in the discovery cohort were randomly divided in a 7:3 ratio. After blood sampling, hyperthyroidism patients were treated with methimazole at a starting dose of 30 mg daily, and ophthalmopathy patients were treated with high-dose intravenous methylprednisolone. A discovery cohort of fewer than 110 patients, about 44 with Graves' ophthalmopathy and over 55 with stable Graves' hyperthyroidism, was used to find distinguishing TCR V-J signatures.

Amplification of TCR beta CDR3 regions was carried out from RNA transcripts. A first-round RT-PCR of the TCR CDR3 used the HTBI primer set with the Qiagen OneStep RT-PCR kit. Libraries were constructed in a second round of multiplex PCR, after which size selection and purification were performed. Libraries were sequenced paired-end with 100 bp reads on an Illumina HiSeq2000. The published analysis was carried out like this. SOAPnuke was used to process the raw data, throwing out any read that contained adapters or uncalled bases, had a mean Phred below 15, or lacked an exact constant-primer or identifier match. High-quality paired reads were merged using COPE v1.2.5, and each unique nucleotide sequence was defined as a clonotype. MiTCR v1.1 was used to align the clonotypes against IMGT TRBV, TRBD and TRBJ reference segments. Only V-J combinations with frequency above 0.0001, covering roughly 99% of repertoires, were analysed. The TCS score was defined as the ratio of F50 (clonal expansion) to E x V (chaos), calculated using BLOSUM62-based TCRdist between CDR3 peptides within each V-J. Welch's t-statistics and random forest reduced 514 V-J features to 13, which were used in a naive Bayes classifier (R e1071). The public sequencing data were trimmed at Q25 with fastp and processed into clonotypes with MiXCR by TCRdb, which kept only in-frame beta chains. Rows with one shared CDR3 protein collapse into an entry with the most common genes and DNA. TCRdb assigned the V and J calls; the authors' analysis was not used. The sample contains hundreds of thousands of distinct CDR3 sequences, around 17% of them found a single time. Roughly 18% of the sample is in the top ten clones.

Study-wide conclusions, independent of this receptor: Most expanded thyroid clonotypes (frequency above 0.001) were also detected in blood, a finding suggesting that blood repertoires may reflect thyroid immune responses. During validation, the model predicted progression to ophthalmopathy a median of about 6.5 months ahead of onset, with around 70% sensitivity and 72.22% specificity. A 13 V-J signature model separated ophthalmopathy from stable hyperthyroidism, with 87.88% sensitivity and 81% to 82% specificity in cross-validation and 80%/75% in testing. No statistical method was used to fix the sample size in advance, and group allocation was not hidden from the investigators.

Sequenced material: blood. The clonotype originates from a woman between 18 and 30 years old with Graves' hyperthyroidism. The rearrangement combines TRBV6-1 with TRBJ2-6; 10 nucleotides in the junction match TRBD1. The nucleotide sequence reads TGTGCTGCGGGACAGGGGCGCAATTCCAACGTCCTGACTTTC. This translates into CAAGQGRNSNVLTF.